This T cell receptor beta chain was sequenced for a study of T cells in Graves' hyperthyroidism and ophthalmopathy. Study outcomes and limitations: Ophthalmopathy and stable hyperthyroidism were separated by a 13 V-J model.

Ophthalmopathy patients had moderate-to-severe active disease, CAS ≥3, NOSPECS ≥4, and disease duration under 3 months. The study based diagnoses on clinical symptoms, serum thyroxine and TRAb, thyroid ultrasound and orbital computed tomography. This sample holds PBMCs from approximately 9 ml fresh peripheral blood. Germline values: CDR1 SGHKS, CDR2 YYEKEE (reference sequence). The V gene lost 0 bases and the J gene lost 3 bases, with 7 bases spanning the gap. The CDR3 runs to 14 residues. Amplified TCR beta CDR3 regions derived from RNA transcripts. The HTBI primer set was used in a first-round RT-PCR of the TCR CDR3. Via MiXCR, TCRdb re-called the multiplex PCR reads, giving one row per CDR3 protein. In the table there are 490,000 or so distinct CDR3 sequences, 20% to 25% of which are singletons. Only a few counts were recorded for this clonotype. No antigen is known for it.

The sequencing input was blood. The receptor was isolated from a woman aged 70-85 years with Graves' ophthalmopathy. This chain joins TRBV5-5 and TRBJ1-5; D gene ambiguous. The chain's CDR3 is CASSLGLANQPQHF. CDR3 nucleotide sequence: TGTGCCAGCAGCTTGGGGCTGGCCAATCAGCCCCAGCATTTT.